These T cell receptor beta chains were read from a single sample in a study of shared T cell receptors in the human thymus. Method: immunoSEQ multiplex PCR; TCRdb's copy keeps in-frame clones and lacks some. The sample has some 700,000 clones, roughly 90% seen once. These data were also reused for a study on human thymus T cells.

The sample was thymocytes. The origin of the receptors is a boy less than two years old with a congenital heart defect. CDR3s include the opening cysteine and the closing phenylalanine or tryptophan. Fields, in order: D gene, clone size, J gene, V gene, CDR3 length, CDR3 protein, CDR3 DNA. The D gene is left open where the match is weak. Size is stated for part of the rows, as once, few or many counts, or as a class when the clone is expanded.

>.|.|TRBJ1-1|TRBV7-8|15
CASSLVRSNDTEAFF
TGTGCCAGCAGCTTAGTCAGATCGAACGACACTGAAGCTTTCTTT
>.|.|TRBJ1-2|TRBV5-6|16
CASSLAGQMENYGYTF
TGTGCCAGCAGCTTGGCCGGACAGATGGAAAACTATGGCTACACCTTC
>.|.|TRBJ2-2|TRBV5-6|16
CASSLAVQGSTGELFF
TGTGCCAGCAGCTTGGCCGTGCAGGGGTCAACCGGGGAGCTGTTTTTT
>.|.|TRBJ1-1|TRBV7-2|16
CASTLESGKMNTEAFF
TGTGCCAGCACCCTAGAATCCGGCAAAATGAACACTGAAGCTTTCTTT
>.|.|TRBJ2-5|TRBV2|13
CASREGQQETQYF
TGTGCCAGCAGGGAGGGACAGCAAGAGACCCAGTACTTC
>TRBD1|.|TRBJ1-5|TRBV28|15
CASPPGRGHFQPQHF
TGTGCCAGCCCCCCGGGAAGGGGGCATTTTCAGCCCCAGCATTTT
>TRBD1|.|TRBJ1-2|TRBV28|20
CASSHCGDRGIRPLRYGYTF
TGTGCCAGCAGCCACTGTGGGGACAGGGGTATTAGGCCTCTCCGCTATGGCTACACCTTC
>.|.|TRBJ2-7|TRBV10-1|15
CASSATSRVPYEQYF
TGCGCCAGCAGTGCGACCTCGCGGGTCCCCTACGAGCAGTACTTC
>.|.|TRBJ2-1|TRBV5-4|12
CASSSRYNEQFF
TGTGCCAGCTCGTCCCGCTACAATGAGCAGTTCTTC
>TRBD1|.|TRBJ2-7|TRBV7-2|12
CASTTGDYEQYF
TGTGCCAGCACCACAGGGGACTACGAGCAGTACTTC
>.|.|TRBJ2-7|TRBV5-4|15
CASSYGQTSSYEQYF
TGTGCCAGCAGCTACGGACAGACGAGCTCCTACGAGCAGTACTTC
>TRBD2|.|TRBJ2-3|TRBV27|16
CASGWLAGGSTDTQYF
TGTGCCAGCGGTTGGCTAGCGGGAGGAAGCACAGATACGCAGTATTTT
>TRBD1|few|TRBJ2-7|TRBV5-6|15
CASSHGTDSSYEQYF
TGTGCCAGCAGCCACGGGACAGACAGCTCCTACGAGCAGTACTTC
>TRBD2|.|TRBJ2-3|TRBV27|13
CASRIAGADTQYF
TGTGCCAGCAGAATAGCGGGCGCAGATACGCAGTATTTT
>TRBD2|.|TRBJ2-1|TRBV7-2|15
CASSQPPAGGDEQFF
TGTGCCAGCAGCCAACCCCCAGCGGGAGGGGATGAGCAGTTCTTC
>TRBD1|.|TRBJ2-1|TRBV27|14
CASSLRDRTNEQFF
TGTGCCAGCAGTCTCCGGGACAGAACCAATGAGCAGTTCTTC
>TRBD2|.|TRBJ2-1|TRBV9|16
CASSVEGLANYNEQFF
TGTGCCAGCAGCGTAGAGGGACTAGCCAACTACAATGAGCAGTTCTTC
>.|.|TRBJ2-7|TRBV19|12
CASSIQGGEQYF
TGTGCCAGTAGTATTCAGGGGGGCGAGCAGTACTTC
>TRBD1|.|TRBJ2-5|TRBV5-4|16
CASSLGQGARRETQYF
TGTGCCAGCAGCTTGGGGCAGGGGGCGAGAAGGGAGACCCAGTACTTC
>TRBD1|.|TRBJ2-1|TRBV4-1|14
CASSLRTGGNEQFF
TGCGCCAGCAGCCTTAGGACAGGGGGCAATGAGCAGTTCTTC
>TRBD2|.|TRBJ2-4|TRBV11-2|19
CASSLEASGSKRGPNIQYF
TGTGCCAGCAGCTTAGAAGCTAGCGGGAGTAAACGGGGGCCAAACATTCAGTACTTC
>TRBD1|.|TRBJ2-7|TRBV6-1|14
CATQARDRLYEQYF
TGTGCCACCCAAGCCCGGGACAGGCTCTACGAGCAGTACTTC
>TRBD1|.|TRBJ1-4|TRBV7-9|15
CASSPPTGEDEKLFF
TGTGCCAGCAGCCCGCCGACAGGGGAGGATGAAAAACTGTTTTTT
>.|.|TRBJ1-2|TRBV4-1|14
CASSPSASGYGYTF
TGCGCCAGCAGCCCCTCGGCCTCGGGCTATGGCTACACCTTC
>TRBD1|.|TRBJ2-7|TRBV11-2|15
CASSSYRGRSYEQYF
TGTGCCAGCAGCTCTTACAGGGGTCGTTCCTACGAGCAGTACTTC
>.|.|TRBJ1-2|TRBV14|12
CASSHSNYGYTF
TGTGCCAGCAGCCACTCTAACTATGGCTACACCTTC
>.|.|TRBJ2-3|TRBV11-2|18
CASSSSPLWETVPDTQYF
TGTGCCAGCAGCTCCTCCCCCCTGTGGGAGACGGTCCCAGATACGCAGTATTTT
>TRBD1|.|TRBJ2-6|TRBV2|16
CATGTGSHSGANVLTF
TGTGCCACCGGGACAGGGTCCCACTCTGGGGCCAACGTCCTGACTTTC
>.|.|TRBJ1-1|TRBV6-1|15
CASSEARDGNTEAFF
TGTGCCAGCAGTGAAGCGAGGGATGGGAACACTGAAGCTTTCTTT
>TRBD1|once|TRBJ2-7|TRBV4-1|16
CASSQEPDRGVFEQYF
TGCGCCAGCAGCCAGGAGCCCGACAGGGGCGTTTTCGAGCAGTACTTC
>TRBD2|.|TRBJ2-2|TRBV4-1|20
CASSQESSGRRPKTTGELFF
TGCGCCAGCAGCCAAGAGTCTAGCGGACGACGCCCAAAGACCACCGGGGAGCTGTTTTTT
>TRBD1|few|TRBJ1-5|TRBV19|13
CASSATGGQPQHF
TGTGCCAGTAGTGCCACAGGGGGCCAGCCCCAGCATTTT
>.|.|TRBJ1-1|TRBV28|17
CASSAYLQGRGNTEAFF
TGTGCCAGCAGTGCCTACCTCCAGGGTAGGGGGAACACTGAAGCTTTCTTT
>.|.|TRBJ2-1|TRBV7-2|10
CASAYNEQFF
TGTGCCAGCGCGTACAATGAGCAGTTCTTC
>TRBD2|once|TRBJ2-5|TRBV7-8|15
CASSLIAGGPETQYF
TGTGCCAGCAGCTTAATTGCGGGAGGGCCGGAGACCCAGTACTTC